This T cell receptor (beta chain) was sequenced in a study of OX40 agonist ivuxolimab in advanced cancers. At the level of the study: An agonistic anti-OX40 (CD134) antibody, ivuxolimab, was used to treat the patients. Allowance was made for prior anti-PD-1, anti-PD-L1 or anti-CTLA-4 therapy, and roughly 40% had some.

The table came from immunoSEQ multiplex PCR; TCRdb's copy has only in-frame clones and leaves some out. The sample carries tens of thousands of clones, about 85% recorded once. Findings and caveats of the study: There were, on average, more expanded clones in CD8+ T cells than in CD4+.

This clone has just a few counts. No antigen is known for it. V gave up 2 bases and J gave up 1 base; unmatched junction bases: 1. Germline lookup yields CDR1 MNHEY and CDR2 SVGAGI. The CDR3 is 15 amino acids. The source is an adult with an advanced solid tumor such as melanoma, head and neck, liver or kidney cancer. Sequencing was performed on CD4+ or CD8+ T cells sorted from blood, taken in a trial of the OX40 agonist ivuxolimab. The J gene is TRBJ2-2, the V gene TRBV6-5, with 7 bases fitting TRBD1. Here the CDR3 DNA reads TGTGCCAGCAGTTACGGACAGGTGAACACCGGGGAGCTGTTTTTT. Its translation is CASSYGQVNTGELFF.